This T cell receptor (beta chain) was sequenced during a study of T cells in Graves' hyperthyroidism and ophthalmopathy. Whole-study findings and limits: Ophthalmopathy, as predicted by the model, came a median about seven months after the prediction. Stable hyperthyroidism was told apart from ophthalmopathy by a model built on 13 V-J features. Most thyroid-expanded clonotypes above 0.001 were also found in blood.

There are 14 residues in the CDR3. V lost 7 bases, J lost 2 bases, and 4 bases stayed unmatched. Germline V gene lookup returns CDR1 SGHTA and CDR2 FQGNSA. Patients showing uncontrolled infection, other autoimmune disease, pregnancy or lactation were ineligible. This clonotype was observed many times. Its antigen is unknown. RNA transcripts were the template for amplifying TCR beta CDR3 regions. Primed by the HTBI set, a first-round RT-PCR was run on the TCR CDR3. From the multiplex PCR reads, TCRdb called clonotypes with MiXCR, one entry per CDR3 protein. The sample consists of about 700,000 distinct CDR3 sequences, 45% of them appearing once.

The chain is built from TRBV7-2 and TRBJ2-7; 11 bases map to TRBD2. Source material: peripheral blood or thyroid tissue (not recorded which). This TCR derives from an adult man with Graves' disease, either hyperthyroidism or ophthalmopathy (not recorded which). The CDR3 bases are TGTGCCAGCAATCTAGCGGGGGGAGCCTACGAGCAGTACTTC. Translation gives CASNLAGGAYEQYF.